This is a list of T cell receptor beta chains from one sample in a study of T cell repertoires in cytomegalovirus infection. In TCRdb, the reads were re-called with MiXCR into one record per CDR3 protein. The sample carries 650,000 to 850,000 distinct CDR3 sequences, 29% recorded once. Which antigens these TCRs recognize remains unknown. The sample in question was cultured CD8+ T cells from PBMCs, obtained from culture after CMV antigen stimulation. These receptors were collected from a human donor in good health (CMV status not recorded). Some clones in this sample may be carry-over from other donors' samples. Both conserved end residues are part of each CDR3. The order of the fields is CDR3 protein, CDR3 DNA, clone size, J gene, D gene, CDR3 length, V gene. D genes are given only for firm matches. Clone size is given for some rows only: seen once, a few or many times, or a class if the clone is expanded.

CDR3 protein: CASSFQAGGPVTGELFF
CDR3 DNA: TGTGCCAGCAGTTTTCAGGCGGGGGGGCCGGTCACCGGGGAGCTGTTTTTT
clone size: NA
J gene: TRBJ2-2
D gene: TRBD2
CDR3 length: 17
V gene: TRBV12-3/TRBV12-4

CDR3 protein: CASSLGTGSDNEQFF
CDR3 DNA: TGTGCCAGCAGTTTAGGGACAGGCAGTGACAATGAGCAGTTCTTC
clone size: NA
J gene: TRBJ2-1
D gene: TRBD1
CDR3 length: 15
V gene: TRBV12-3/TRBV12-4

CDR3 protein: CASGPGLTRQPQHF
CDR3 DNA: TGTGCTAGTGGTCCGGGACTTACCCGGCAGCCCCAGCATTTT
clone size: few
J gene: TRBJ1-5
D gene: NA
CDR3 length: 14
V gene: TRBV12-5

CDR3 protein: CASRVAGPDTQYF
CDR3 DNA: TGTGCCAGCAGGGTAGCGGGGCCCGATACGCAGTATTTT
clone size: few
J gene: TRBJ2-3
D gene: TRBD2
CDR3 length: 13
V gene: TRBV7-9

CDR3 protein: CASSSLYTDTQYF
CDR3 DNA: TGTGCCAGCAGTTCCCTCTACACAGATACGCAGTATTTT
clone size: few
J gene: TRBJ2-3
D gene: NA
CDR3 length: 13
V gene: TRBV27

CDR3 protein: CSARQLLNTEAFF
CDR3 DNA: TGCAGTGCTAGACAGCTCCTGAACACTGAAGCTTTCTTT
clone size: NA
J gene: TRBJ1-1
D gene: NA
CDR3 length: 13
V gene: TRBV20-1

CDR3 protein: CASSQEEYSTQYF
CDR3 DNA: TGCGCCAGCAGCCAAGAGGAGTATAGTACGCAGTATTTT
clone size: few
J gene: TRBJ2-3
D gene: NA
CDR3 length: 13
V gene: TRBV4-1

CDR3 protein: CASKGQGNTGELFF
CDR3 DNA: TGTGCCAGTAAGGGCCAGGGTAACACCGGGGAGCTGTTTTTT
clone size: NA
J gene: TRBJ2-2
D gene: NA
CDR3 length: 14
V gene: TRBV19

CDR3 protein: CASSQDSTGSPLHF
CDR3 DNA: TGCGCCAGCAGCCAAGATAGCACAGGCTCACCCCTCCACTTT
clone size: NA
J gene: TRBJ1-6
D gene: NA
CDR3 length: 14
V gene: TRBV4-3

CDR3 protein: CASQRGGIGSADTQYF
CDR3 DNA: TGTGCCAGTCAACGGGGGGGGATAGGATCGGCGGATACGCAGTATTTT
clone size: many
J gene: TRBJ2-3
D gene: TRBD2
CDR3 length: 16
V gene: TRBV7-6

CDR3 protein: CASSQDLGPYYNSPLHF
CDR3 DNA: TGCGCCAGCAGCCAAGATCTGGGACCCTATTATAATTCACCCCTCCACTTT
clone size: few
J gene: TRBJ1-6
D gene: NA
CDR3 length: 17
V gene: TRBV4-3

CDR3 protein: CAISESRRNEQFF
CDR3 DNA: TGTGCCATCAGTGAATCCAGGCGTAATGAGCAGTTCTTC
clone size: few
J gene: TRBJ2-1
D gene: NA
CDR3 length: 13
V gene: TRBV10-3

CDR3 protein: CASSSFGTDLETQYF
CDR3 DNA: TGTGCCAGCAGTTCGTTTGGGACCGACCTAGAGACCCAGTACTTC
clone size: many
J gene: TRBJ2-5
D gene: NA
CDR3 length: 15
V gene: TRBV5-6

CDR3 protein: CASSYSRWAGGSYEQYF
CDR3 DNA: TGTGCCAGCAGTTACTCGCGGTGGGCAGGGGGGTCCTACGAGCAGTACTTC
clone size: NA
J gene: TRBJ2-7
D gene: NA
CDR3 length: 17
V gene: TRBV6-5

CDR3 protein: CASTSGWDDTEAFF
CDR3 DNA: TGTGCCAGCACCTCTGGGTGGGACGACACTGAAGCTTTCTTT
clone size: NA
J gene: TRBJ1-1
D gene: NA
CDR3 length: 14
V gene: TRBV28

CDR3 protein: CASSVILSGGANSYNEQFF
CDR3 DNA: TGTGCCAGCAGTGTAATACTGAGCGGGGGGGCGAATAGTTACAATGAGCAGTTCTTC
clone size: NA
J gene: TRBJ2-1
D gene: TRBD2
CDR3 length: 19
V gene: TRBV6-5

CDR3 protein: CASSLASGETQYF
CDR3 DNA: TGTGCCAGCAGTTTAGCTAGCGGTGAGACCCAGTACTTC
clone size: few
J gene: TRBJ2-5
D gene: NA
CDR3 length: 13
V gene: TRBV12-3/TRBV12-4

CDR3 protein: CASSLGVGSSYNEQFF
CDR3 DNA: TGTGCCAGCAGCTTAGGTGTCGGGAGCTCCTACAATGAGCAGTTCTTC
clone size: many
J gene: TRBJ2-1
D gene: NA
CDR3 length: 16
V gene: TRBV7-6

CDR3 protein: CASSQEVQGLATNEKLFF
CDR3 DNA: TGTGCCAGCAGCCAAGAGGTCCAGGGGCTGGCAACTAATGAAAAACTGTTTTTT
clone size: few
J gene: TRBJ1-4
D gene: NA
CDR3 length: 18
V gene: TRBV4-2

CDR3 protein: CASSNRGGGQPQHF
CDR3 DNA: TGTGCCAGCAGCAACAGGGGAGGTGGTCAGCCCCAGCATTTT
clone size: NA
J gene: TRBJ1-5
D gene: TRBD1
CDR3 length: 14
V gene: TRBV12-3/TRBV12-4

CDR3 protein: CASSWPAMNTEAFF
CDR3 DNA: TGTGCCAGCAGCTGGCCGGCGATGAACACTGAAGCTTTCTTT
clone size: NA
J gene: TRBJ1-1
D gene: NA
CDR3 length: 14
V gene: TRBV7-6

CDR3 protein: CASSLRDTWESGNTIYF
CDR3 DNA: TGTGCCAGCAGCTTACGGGACACCTGGGAGTCCGGAAACACCATATATTTT
clone size: few
J gene: TRBJ1-3
D gene: NA
CDR3 length: 17
V gene: TRBV5-4

CDR3 protein: CASSLGTGAEYEQYF
CDR3 DNA: TGTGCCAGCAGTCTGGGGACAGGGGCTGAGTACGAGCAGTACTTC
clone size: NA
J gene: TRBJ2-7
D gene: TRBD1
CDR3 length: 15
V gene: TRBV12-3/TRBV12-4

CDR3 protein: CASSLRGTYQPQHF
CDR3 DNA: TGTGCCAGCAGTTTACGGGGGACATATCAGCCCCAGCATTTT
clone size: NA
J gene: TRBJ1-5
D gene: NA
CDR3 length: 14
V gene: TRBV27

CDR3 protein: CASSQEEEPFNSPLHF
CDR3 DNA: TGTGCCAGCAGCCAAGAGGAAGAGCCTTTTAATTCACCCCTCCACTTT
clone size: NA
J gene: TRBJ1-6
D gene: NA
CDR3 length: 16
V gene: TRBV14

CDR3 protein: CASSYSRSSEAFF
CDR3 DNA: TGTGCCAGCAGTTACTCGAGGTCAAGTGAAGCTTTCTTT
clone size: few
J gene: TRBJ1-1
D gene: NA
CDR3 length: 13
V gene: TRBV6-2/TRBV6-3

CDR3 protein: CASSKTGPTEAFF
CDR3 DNA: TGTGCCAGCAGCAAAACAGGGCCCACTGAAGCTTTCTTT
clone size: few
J gene: TRBJ1-1
D gene: NA
CDR3 length: 13
V gene: TRBV5-4

CDR3 protein: CASSLDFTTGTQYF
CDR3 DNA: TGTGCCAGCAGCTTAGATTTCACAACCGGGACCCAGTACTTC
clone size: NA
J gene: TRBJ2-5
D gene: NA
CDR3 length: 14
V gene: TRBV11-3

CDR3 protein: CASSLSSAPPMFGYTF
CDR3 DNA: TGTGCCAGCAGTTTATCGTCAGCCCCACCTATGTTTGGCTACACCTTC
clone size: NA
J gene: TRBJ1-2
D gene: NA
CDR3 length: 16
V gene: TRBV27

CDR3 protein: CASSKEIGRNTEAFF
CDR3 DNA: TGTGCCAGCAGTAAAGAGATCGGTCGGAACACTGAAGCTTTCTTT
clone size: NA
J gene: TRBJ1-1
D gene: NA
CDR3 length: 15
V gene: TRBV6-1

CDR3 protein: CATGQVPSSYNSPLHF
CDR3 DNA: TGTGCCACTGGACAGGTCCCGAGCTCCTATAATTCACCCCTCCACTTT
clone size: few
J gene: TRBJ1-6
D gene: TRBD1
CDR3 length: 16
V gene: TRBV27

CDR3 protein: CASSPPPHSKTQYF
CDR3 DNA: TGTGCCAGCAGTCCCCCCCCGCACAGTAAGACCCAGTACTTC
clone size: NA
J gene: TRBJ2-5
D gene: NA
CDR3 length: 14
V gene: TRBV6-1

CDR3 protein: CASSSGSGGELFF
CDR3 DNA: TGTGCCAGCAGTTCAGGGTCGGGCGGGGAGCTGTTTTTT
clone size: NA
J gene: TRBJ2-2
D gene: NA
CDR3 length: 13
V gene: TRBV27

CDR3 protein: CASSLMSHEQFF
CDR3 DNA: TGTGCCAGCAGCTTAATGAGCCATGAGCAGTTCTTC
clone size: medium-sized
J gene: TRBJ2-1
D gene: NA
CDR3 length: 12
V gene: TRBV7-9

CDR3 protein: CAITGLSGELFF
CDR3 DNA: TGTGCCATCACGGGACTATCCGGGGAGCTGTTTTTT
clone size: NA
J gene: TRBJ2-2
D gene: TRBD2
CDR3 length: 12
V gene: TRBV10-3

CDR3 protein: CASSQGELAAYNEQFF
CDR3 DNA: TGCGCCAGCAGCCAAGGGGAACTAGCGGCCTACAATGAGCAGTTCTTC
clone size: NA
J gene: TRBJ2-1
D gene: TRBD2
CDR3 length: 16
V gene: TRBV4-1

CDR3 protein: CASSEAPANTGELFF
CDR3 DNA: TGTGCCAGCAGTGAAGCGCCAGCGAACACCGGGGAGCTGTTTTTT
clone size: few
J gene: TRBJ2-2
D gene: NA
CDR3 length: 15
V gene: TRBV6-1

CDR3 protein: CASSLVPEGTEAFF
CDR3 DNA: TGTGCCAGCAGCTTAGTTCCGGAAGGGACTGAAGCTTTCTTT
clone size: many
J gene: TRBJ1-1
D gene: NA
CDR3 length: 14
V gene: TRBV7-2

CDR3 protein: CASSPPLTGGPLSYGYTF
CDR3 DNA: TGTGCCAGCAGCCCACCTTTGACAGGGGGCCCTCTGAGCTATGGCTACACCTTC
clone size: NA
J gene: TRBJ1-2
D gene: TRBD1
CDR3 length: 18
V gene: TRBV7-9

CDR3 protein: CASSPDHNEQFF
CDR3 DNA: TGTGCCAGCAGCCCCGACCACAATGAGCAGTTCTTC
clone size: many
J gene: TRBJ2-1
D gene: NA
CDR3 length: 12
V gene: TRBV7-2

CDR3 protein: CVVARSMNTEAFF
CDR3 DNA: TGTGTCGTAGCAAGATCCATGAACACTGAAGCTTTCTTT
clone size: once
J gene: TRBJ1-1
D gene: NA
CDR3 length: 13
V gene: TRBV19

CDR3 protein: CASRDLAGNYNEQFF
CDR3 DNA: TGTGCCAGCAGGGACCTAGCGGGGAACTACAATGAGCAGTTCTTC
clone size: NA
J gene: TRBJ2-1
D gene: TRBD2
CDR3 length: 15
V gene: TRBV6-5

CDR3 protein: CATSDPRDYYNEQFF
CDR3 DNA: TGTGCCACCAGTGACCCCCGGGACTACTACAATGAGCAGTTCTTC
clone size: few
J gene: TRBJ2-1
D gene: TRBD2
CDR3 length: 15
V gene: TRBV24-1

CDR3 protein: CANSPRTDNTGELFF
CDR3 DNA: TGTGCCAACAGCCCACGGACGGATAACACCGGGGAGCTGTTTTTT
clone size: NA
J gene: TRBJ2-2
D gene: NA
CDR3 length: 15
V gene: TRBV5-4

CDR3 protein: CASSYYPTGVGNQPQHF
CDR3 DNA: TGTGCCAGCAGTTACTACCCCACAGGGGTAGGCAATCAGCCCCAGCATTTT
clone size: NA
J gene: TRBJ1-5
D gene: TRBD1
CDR3 length: 17
V gene: TRBV6-5

CDR3 protein: CASSRADRGRDTEAFF
CDR3 DNA: TGCGCCAGCAGCCGGGCTGACAGGGGGCGAGACACTGAAGCTTTCTTT
clone size: NA
J gene: TRBJ1-1
D gene: TRBD1
CDR3 length: 16
V gene: TRBV4-1